This TCR beta chain is from a study of PD-L1 blockade in urothelial cancer. Study summary: Prior exposure to chemotherapy in patients amounted to 0 to 3 regimens received. At 6 weeks and at 3 weeks (second dose) after treatment start, blood was analyzed. Blood samples contained a median about 130,000 T cells.

Stated time point: pretreatment peripheral blood. Patient sample counts ranged from 1 to 8, pretreatment and on-treatment. The CDR3 covers 16 residues. The J segment lost 6 bases and the V segment lost 0 bases, leaving 7 bases of the junction unmatched. Germline V gives CDR1 SGHAT, CDR2 FQNNGV. Sequencing used immunoSEQ multiplex PCR; TCRdb keeps in-frame clones, though not all of them. The sample has about 52,000 clones; 84% are singletons. Specimen: PBMCs, collected around atezolizumab (anti-PD-L1) treatment. V usage is TRBV11-2 and J usage is TRBJ2-1; 8 bases align to TRBD2. The TCR comes from a man between 45 and 60 years old with urothelial cancer. The CDR3 protein is CASSLDPRLAGNEQFF. CDR3 in DNA: TGTGCCAGCAGCTTAGATCCCAGGCTAGCGGGCAATGAGCAGTTCTTC.